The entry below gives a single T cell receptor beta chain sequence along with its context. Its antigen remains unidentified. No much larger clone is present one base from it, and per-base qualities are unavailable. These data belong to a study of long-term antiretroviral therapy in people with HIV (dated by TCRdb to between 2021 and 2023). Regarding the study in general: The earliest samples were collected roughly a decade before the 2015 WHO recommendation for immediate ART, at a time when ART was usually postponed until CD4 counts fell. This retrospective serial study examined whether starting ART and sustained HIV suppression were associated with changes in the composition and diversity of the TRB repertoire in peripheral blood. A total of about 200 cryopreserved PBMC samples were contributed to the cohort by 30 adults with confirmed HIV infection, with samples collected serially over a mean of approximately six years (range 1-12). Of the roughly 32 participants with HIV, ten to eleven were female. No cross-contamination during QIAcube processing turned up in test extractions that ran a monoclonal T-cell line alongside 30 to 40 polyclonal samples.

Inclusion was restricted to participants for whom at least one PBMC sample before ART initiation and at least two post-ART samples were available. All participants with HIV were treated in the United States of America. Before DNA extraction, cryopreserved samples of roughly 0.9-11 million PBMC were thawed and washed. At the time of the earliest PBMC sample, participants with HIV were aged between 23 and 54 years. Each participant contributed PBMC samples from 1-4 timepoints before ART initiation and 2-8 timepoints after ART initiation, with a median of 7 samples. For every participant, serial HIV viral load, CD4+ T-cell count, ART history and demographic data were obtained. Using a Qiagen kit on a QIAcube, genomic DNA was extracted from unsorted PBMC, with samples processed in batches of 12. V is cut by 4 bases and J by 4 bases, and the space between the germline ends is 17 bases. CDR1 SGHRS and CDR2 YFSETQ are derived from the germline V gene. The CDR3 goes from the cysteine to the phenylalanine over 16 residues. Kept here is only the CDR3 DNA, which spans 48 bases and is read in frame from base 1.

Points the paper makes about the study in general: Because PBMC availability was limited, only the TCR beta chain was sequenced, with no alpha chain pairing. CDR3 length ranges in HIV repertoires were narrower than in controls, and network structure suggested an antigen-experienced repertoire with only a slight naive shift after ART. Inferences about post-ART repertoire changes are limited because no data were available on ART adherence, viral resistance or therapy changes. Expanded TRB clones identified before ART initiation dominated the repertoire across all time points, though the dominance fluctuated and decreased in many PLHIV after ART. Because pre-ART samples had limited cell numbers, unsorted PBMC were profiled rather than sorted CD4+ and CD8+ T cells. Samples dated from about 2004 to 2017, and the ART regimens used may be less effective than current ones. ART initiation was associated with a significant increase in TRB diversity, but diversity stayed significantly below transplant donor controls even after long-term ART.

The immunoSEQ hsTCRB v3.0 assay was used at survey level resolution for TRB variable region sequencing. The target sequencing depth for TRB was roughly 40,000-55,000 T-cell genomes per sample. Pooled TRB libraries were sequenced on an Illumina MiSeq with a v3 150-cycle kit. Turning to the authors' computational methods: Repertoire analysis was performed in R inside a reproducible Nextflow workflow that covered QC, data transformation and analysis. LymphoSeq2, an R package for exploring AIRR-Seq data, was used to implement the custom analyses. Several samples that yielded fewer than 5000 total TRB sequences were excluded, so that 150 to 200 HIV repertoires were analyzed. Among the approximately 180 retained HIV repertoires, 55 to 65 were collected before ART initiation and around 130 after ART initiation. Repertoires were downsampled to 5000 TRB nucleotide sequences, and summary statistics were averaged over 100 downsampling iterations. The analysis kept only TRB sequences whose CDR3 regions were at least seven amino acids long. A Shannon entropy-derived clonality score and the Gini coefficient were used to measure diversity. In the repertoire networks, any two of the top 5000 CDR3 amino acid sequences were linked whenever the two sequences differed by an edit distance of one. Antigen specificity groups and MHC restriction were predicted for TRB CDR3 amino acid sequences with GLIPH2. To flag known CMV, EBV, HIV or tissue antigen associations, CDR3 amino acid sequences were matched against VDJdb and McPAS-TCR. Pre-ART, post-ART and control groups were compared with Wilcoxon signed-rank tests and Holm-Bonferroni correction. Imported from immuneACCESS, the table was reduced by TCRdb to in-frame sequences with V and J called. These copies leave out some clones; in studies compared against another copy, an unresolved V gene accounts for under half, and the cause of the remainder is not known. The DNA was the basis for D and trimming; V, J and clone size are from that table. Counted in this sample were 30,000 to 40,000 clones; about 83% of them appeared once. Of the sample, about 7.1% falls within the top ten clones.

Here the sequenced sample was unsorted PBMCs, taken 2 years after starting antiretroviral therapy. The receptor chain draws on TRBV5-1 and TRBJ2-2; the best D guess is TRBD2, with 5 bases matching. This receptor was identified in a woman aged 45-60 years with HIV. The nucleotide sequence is TGCGCCAGCAGCCCTCTGGTTAGAGGGCCCACCGGGGAGCTGTTTTTT. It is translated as CASSPLVRGPTGELFF.